This T cell receptor (beta chain) was recorded in a study of CD8 T cells in Susac syndrome. General study points: The study conceded that its TCR sequencing and HLA analysis involved relatively few individuals.

RNA totalling about 0.45 to 1 ug underwent reverse transcription with random hexamers. The CDR3 of TCR beta was amplified by immunoSEQ multiplex PCR across 54 Vbeta and 13 Jbeta. TCRdb passed the immunoSEQ multiplex PCR reads through MiXCR, listing each CDR3 protein once. The repertoire holds 200,000 to 250,000 distinct CDR3 sequences, with about 94% as singletons. Negative isolation was used for CD8+ and CD4+ T cells and FACS enrichment for TEMRA cells. On this clonotype: The antigen remains undetermined.

The germline gives CDR1 LGHDT, CDR2 YNNKEL (reference sequence). This CDR3 spans 15 amino acids. Trimming pared 4 bases from V and 4 bases from J, leaving 16 bases between. The chain couples TRBV3-1 to TRBJ2-5; D remains unclear. The sequenced sample consisted of CD4+ T cells from PBMCs. The receptor was derived from a human donor with multiple sclerosis. The CDR3 DNA reads as TGTGCCAGCAGCCTTCGTACTCCCAAGGGAGAGACCCAGTACTTC. This codes for CASSLRTPKGETQYF.